What follows is one T cell receptor beta chain and its context. As yet, its antigen is unknown. The data are from a study of OX40 agonist ivuxolimab in advanced cancers. Study-level information: A partial response was reached by three patients: one with hepatocellular carcinoma and two with cutaneous melanoma.

The assay was immunoSEQ multiplex PCR, and TCRdb's table has in-frame clones only and misses some. The sample lists over 40,000 clones; more than 70% were seen once. From germline, CDR1 is SGDLS and CDR2 YYNGEE. The CDR3 extends over 14 amino acids. Between the trimmed V and J ends, which lost 3 bases and 6 bases, there was a span of 16 bases. Findings and limits, study-wide: Some patients without response likewise showed low normalized clonal expansion.

This material consisted of CD4+ or CD8+ T cells sorted from blood, taken in a trial of the OX40 agonist ivuxolimab. The rearrangement joins TRBV9 to TRBJ2-7; D might be TRBD2 (5 bases). The sequence was obtained from an adult with an advanced solid tumor such as melanoma, head and neck, liver or kidney cancer. The CDR3 spells CASSATTSQGEQYF. The CDR3 coding sequence is TGTGCCAGCAGCGCGACTACCTCCCAAGGCGAGCAGTACTTC.